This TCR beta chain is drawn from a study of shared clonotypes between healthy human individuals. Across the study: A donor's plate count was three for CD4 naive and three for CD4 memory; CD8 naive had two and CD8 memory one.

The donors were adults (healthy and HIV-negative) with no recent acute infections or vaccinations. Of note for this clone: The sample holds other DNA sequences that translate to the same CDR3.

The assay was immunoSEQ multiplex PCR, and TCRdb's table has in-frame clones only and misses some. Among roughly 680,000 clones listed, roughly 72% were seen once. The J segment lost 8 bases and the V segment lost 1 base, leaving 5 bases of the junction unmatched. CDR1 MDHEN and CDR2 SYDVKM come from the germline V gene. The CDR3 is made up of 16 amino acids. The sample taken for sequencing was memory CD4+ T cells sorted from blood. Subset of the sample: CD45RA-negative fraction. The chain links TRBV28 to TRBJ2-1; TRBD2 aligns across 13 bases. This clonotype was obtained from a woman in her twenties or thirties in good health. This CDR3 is CASSLSTSGRRYEQFF. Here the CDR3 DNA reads TGTGCCAGCAGTTTATCGACTAGCGGGAGGAGGTATGAGCAGTTCTTC. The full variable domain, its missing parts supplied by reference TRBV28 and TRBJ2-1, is DVKVTQSSRYLVKRTGEKVFLECVQDMDHENMFWYRQDPGLGLRLIYFSYDVKMKEKGDIPEGYSVSREKKERFSLILESASTNQTSMYLCASSLSTSGRRYEQFFGPGTRLTVL.